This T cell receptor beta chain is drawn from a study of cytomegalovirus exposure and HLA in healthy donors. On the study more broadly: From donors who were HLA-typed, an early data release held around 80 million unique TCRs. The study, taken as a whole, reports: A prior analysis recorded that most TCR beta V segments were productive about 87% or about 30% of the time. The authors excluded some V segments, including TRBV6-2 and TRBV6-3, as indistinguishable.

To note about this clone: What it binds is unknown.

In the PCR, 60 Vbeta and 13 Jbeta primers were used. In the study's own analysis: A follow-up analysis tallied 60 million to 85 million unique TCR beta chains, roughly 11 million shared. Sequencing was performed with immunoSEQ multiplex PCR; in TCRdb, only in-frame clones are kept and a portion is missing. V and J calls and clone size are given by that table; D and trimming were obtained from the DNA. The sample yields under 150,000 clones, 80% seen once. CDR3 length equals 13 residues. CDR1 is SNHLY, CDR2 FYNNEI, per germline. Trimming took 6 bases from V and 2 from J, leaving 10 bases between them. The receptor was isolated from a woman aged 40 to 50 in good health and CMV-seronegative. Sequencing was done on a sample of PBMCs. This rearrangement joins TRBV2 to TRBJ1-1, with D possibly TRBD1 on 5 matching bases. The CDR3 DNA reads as TGTGCCAGCAGGGAACAGGAAAACACTGAAGCTTTCTTT. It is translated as CASREQENTEAFF.